A selection of T cell receptor beta chains follows, all from one sample in a study of T cells in Graves' hyperthyroidism and ophthalmopathy. TCRdb re-derived calls from the multiplex PCR reads in MiXCR, one entry per CDR3 protein. The sample records a few hundred thousand distinct CDR3 sequences, 14% to 15% being singletons. The sample taken for sequencing was blood. These receptor sequences come from a woman in her thirties or forties with Graves' hyperthyroidism that later progressed to Graves' ophthalmopathy. CDR3s leave out the opening cysteine and the closing phenylalanine or tryptophan. The D gene is left open where the match is weak. The size entry is marked missing in some rows and otherwise reads once, few, many or a size class.

abundance | d_gene | j_gene | v_gene | CDR3aa
. | TRBD2 | TRBJ2-7 | TRBV2 | ASSSREAQY
many | TRBD1 | TRBJ1-5 | TRBV10-3 | AIGQGNQPQH
medium-sized | . | TRBJ1-1 | TRBV13 | ASSPQAVATPEAF
many | . | TRBJ2-7 | TRBV2 | ASSGRMGSYEQY
many | TRBD2 | TRBJ2-7 | TRBV29-1 | SVGGGGYEQY
many | . | TRBJ2-1 | TRBV6-6 | ASSYSRSGNEQF
. | . | TRBJ1-1 | TRBV2 | ASSERGIPNTEAF
many | TRBD2 | TRBJ2-2 | TRBV30 | AWSSILAGGFGELF
many | TRBD2 | TRBJ2-5 | TRBV3-1 | ASSQAGLVYSGETQY
. | TRBD1 | TRBJ1-5 | TRBV20-1 | SASEGAAGINQPQH
. | . | TRBJ1-2 | TRBV27 | ASSRWGGRYGYT
many | . | TRBJ2-1 | TRBV30 | AWSVSQWSNEQF
many | . | TRBJ1-6 | TRBV2 | ASRRQLDSPLH
many | TRBD1 | TRBJ1-6 | TRBV4-2 | ASSQVTGDSSYNSPLH
many | . | TRBJ2-2 | TRBV12-3/TRBV12-4 | ASSLRQATGSGELF
many | . | TRBJ2-2 | TRBV19 | ASSGRGNTGELF
once | . | TRBJ1-2 | TRBV28 | ASSPLWYRSISNYGYT
many | . | TRBJ2-7 | TRBV27 | ASSYGQSYEQY
many | TRBD2 | TRBJ2-3 | TRBV20-1 | SAPAGTSGFTDTQY
many | . | TRBJ1-3 | TRBV15 | ATSRAAANTIY
many | TRBD1 | TRBJ1-5 | TRBV12-3/TRBV12-4 | ASSLYLIGTGAGQPQH
many | . | TRBJ2-2 | TRBV20-1 | SAPWPGATGELF
many | . | TRBJ2-3 | TRBV29-1 | SVGFGSSDTQY
many | TRBD2 | TRBJ2-3 | TRBV13 | ASSSKDSSGRADTQY
many | TRBD1 | TRBJ2-7 | TRBV27 | ASSYRGTSYEQY